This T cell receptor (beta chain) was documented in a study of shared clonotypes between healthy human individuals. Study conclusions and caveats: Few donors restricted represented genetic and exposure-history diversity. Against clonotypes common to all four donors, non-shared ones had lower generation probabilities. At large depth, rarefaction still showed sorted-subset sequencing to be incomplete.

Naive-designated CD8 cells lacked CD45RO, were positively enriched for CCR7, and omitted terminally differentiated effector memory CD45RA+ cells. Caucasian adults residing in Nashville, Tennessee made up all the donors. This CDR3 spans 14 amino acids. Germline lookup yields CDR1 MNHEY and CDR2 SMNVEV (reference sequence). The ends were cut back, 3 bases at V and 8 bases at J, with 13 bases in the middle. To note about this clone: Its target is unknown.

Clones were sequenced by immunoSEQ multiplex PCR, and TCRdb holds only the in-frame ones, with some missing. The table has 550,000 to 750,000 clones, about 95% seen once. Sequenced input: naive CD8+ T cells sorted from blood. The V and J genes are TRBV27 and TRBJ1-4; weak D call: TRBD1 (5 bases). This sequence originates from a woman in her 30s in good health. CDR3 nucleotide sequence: TGTGCCAGCAGTTTCAGCAGGGTAGGAGAAAAACTGTTTTTT. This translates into CASSFSRVGEKLFF.